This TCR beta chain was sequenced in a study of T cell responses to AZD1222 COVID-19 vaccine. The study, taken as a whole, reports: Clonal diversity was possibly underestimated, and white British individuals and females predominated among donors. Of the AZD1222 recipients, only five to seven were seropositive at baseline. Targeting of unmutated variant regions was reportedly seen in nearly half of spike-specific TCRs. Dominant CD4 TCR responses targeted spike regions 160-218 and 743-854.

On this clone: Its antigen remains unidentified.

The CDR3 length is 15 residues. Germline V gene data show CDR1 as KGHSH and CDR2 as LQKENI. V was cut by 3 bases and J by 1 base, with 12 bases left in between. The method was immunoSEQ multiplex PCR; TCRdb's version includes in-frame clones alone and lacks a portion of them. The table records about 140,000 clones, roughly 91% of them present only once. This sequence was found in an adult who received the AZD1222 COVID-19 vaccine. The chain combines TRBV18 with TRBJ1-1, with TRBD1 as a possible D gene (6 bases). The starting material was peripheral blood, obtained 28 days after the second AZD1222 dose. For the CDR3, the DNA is TGTGCCAGCTCACCTACGGGACATTGGAACACTGAAGCTTTCTTT. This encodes CASSPTGHWNTEAFF.